Below, 31 T cell receptor beta chains from the same sample are listed, as sequenced in a study of blood T cell repertoires in COVID-19 (dated by TCRdb to the early 2020s). Library creation used the immunoSEQ multiplex PCR assay. TCRdb carries this immuneACCESS record with in-frame sequences only. Its versions omit some clonotypes, under half of them owing to an unresolved V gene in the studies checked, with the rest unexplained. Across this sample there are some 140,000 clones, with about 80% seen only once. The ten largest account for roughly 3% of the sample. The sequencing sample was made of peripheral blood. The receptor source for this set is a woman of 80 years or more with acute or convalescent COVID-19.

The chain carries TRBV7-2 and TRBJ1-1, with TRBD1 matching over 7 bases. Unmatched junction bases numbered 5, after V lost 3 bases and J lost 1 base. The germline CDR1 and CDR2 sequences are SGHTA and FQGNSA. The CDR3 covers 15 residues. CDR3 coding DNA: TGTGCCAGCAGCTTCCGACAGGGAGGGAACACTGAAGCTTTCTTT. Residues: CASSFRQGGNTEAFF.

The chain is built from TRBV6-6 and TRBJ1-6; 7 nucleotides match TRBD1. Per germline, CDR1 MNHNY and CDR2 SVGAGI (reference sequence). The ends lost 6 bases at V and 7 bases at J; junction bases unmatched: 9. The CDR3 runs to 15 residues. The CDR3 DNA sequence: TGTGCCAGCAGAGATTCGGGACAGCAAAATTCACCCCTCCACTTT. Protein product: CASRDSGQQNSPLHF.

The rearrangement uses TRBV18 and TRBJ1-4; no clear D gene. Trimming cost V 6 bases and J 2 bases, with 10 bases left between them. The CDR3 spans 14 residues. Germline V gene sequence: CDR1 KGHSH, CDR2 LQKENI. CDR3: CASSVGRTNEKLFF. The CDR3 nucleotides read TGTGCCAGCTCGGTGGGCAGGACTAATGAAAAACTGTTTTTT.

V gene TRBV5-4 combines with J gene TRBJ2-5; a weak D match, TRBD2 (5 bases). This CDR3 contains 14 residues. Per the germline V gene, CDR1 is SGHNT and CDR2 is YYREEE (reference sequence). V was cut by 4 bases and J by 5 bases, with 15 bases left in between. The CDR3 DNA follows: TGTGCCAGCAGCCTCCGGGCCGGGGAGGAGACCCAGTACTTC. This encodes CASSLRAGEETQYF. Variable domain in full (rest from reference TRBV5-4 and TRBJ2-5): ETGVTQSPTHLIKTRGQQVTLRCSSQSGHNTVSWYQQALGQGPQFIFQYYREEENGRGNFPPRFSGLQFPNYSSELNVNALELDDSALYLCASSLRAGEETQYFGPGTRLLVL.

J is TRBJ2-5 and V is TRBV7-3, with 9 bases that match TRBD2. There are 18 residues in the CDR3. V lost 4 bases to trimming and J lost 2 bases; unmatched junction nucleotides: 14. Per germline, CDR1 SGHTA and CDR2 FQGTGA. The CDR3 DNA reads TGTGCCAGCAGCTCCCAGGGTTGGGGACTAGCAGGACAAGAGACCCAGTACTTC. Protein product: CASSSQGWGLAGQETQYF.

This clone was observed a few times. The V gene is TRBV2, the J gene TRBJ1-2; D might be TRBD1 (6 bases). Germline V gives CDR1 SNHLY, CDR2 FYNNEI. The CDR3 extends over 12 amino acids. V lost 5 bases and J lost 3, with 7 bases in between. CDR3 in amino acids: CASSRTDYGYTF. The CDR3 coding sequence is TGTGCCAGCAGTAGGACAGACTATGGCTACACCTTC.

The CDR3 DNA follows: TGTGCCAGCAGCCAAGTTCCGTGGAGGGTGCGGAGGTCCATGAACACTGAAGCTTTCTTT. Protein sequence: CASSQVPWRVRRSMNTEAFF. The chain carries TRBV3-1 (or the pseudogene TRBV3-2) and TRBJ1-1; D gene uncertain. Germline-derived CDR1 and CDR2 are LGHDT and YNNKEL (reference sequence). The CDR3 is 20 amino acids. The ends were cut back, 1 base at V and 0 bases at J, with 24 bases in the middle.

V gene TRBV9 combines with J gene TRBJ2-1; 14 bases are a match to TRBD2. Germline trimming cut 4 bases from V and 13 bases from J; bases unmatched to any gene: 10. Germline V gives CDR1 SGDLS, CDR2 YYNGEE. This CDR3 spans 15 amino acids. The CDR3 region is CASSPRLAGGPGQFF. For the CDR3, the DNA is TGTGCCAGCAGCCCCCGACTAGCGGGGGGGCCTGGACAGTTCTTC.

The genes are TRBV5-4 and TRBJ1-6; unclear D gene. Germline V CDR1 and CDR2: SGHNT, YYREEE (reference sequence). The CDR3 covers 13 residues. The V end was cut by 2 bases, the J end by 8 bases, with 8 bases between. This CDR3 reads CASSFGRDSPLHF. Here the CDR3 DNA reads TGTGCCAGCAGCTTCGGGAGAGATTCACCCCTCCACTTT. The variable domain in full, completed from reference TRBV5-4 and TRBJ1-6, reads ETGVTQSPTHLIKTRGQQVTLRCSSQSGHNTVSWYQQALGQGPQFIFQYYREEENGRGNFPPRFSGLQFPNYSSELNVNALELDDSALYLCASSFGRDSPLHFGNGTRLTVT.

V gene TRBV6-6 combines with J gene TRBJ1-2, with 7 bases identical to TRBD1. Germline V lookup: CDR1 MNHNY, CDR2 SVGAGI (reference sequence). The CDR3 loop spans 14 amino acids. V shed 4 bases and J 7 bases; nucleotides not matched to a gene: 9. CDR3 nucleotide sequence: TGTGCCAGCAGTTGGGGGGAACAGGGGAGTGGCTACACCTTC. Translating gives CASSWGEQGSGYTF.

The chain couples TRBV12-3 or TRBV12-4 to TRBJ2-2, with a possible D match to TRBD1 (6 bases). V shed 6 bases and J shed 6 bases, with 11 bases lying between them. The CDR3 spans 13 residues. CDR3 sequence reads: CASSPQGPGELFF. In nucleotides, the CDR3 is TGTGCCAGCAGCCCACAGGGTCCCGGGGAGCTGTTTTTT.

This chain connects TRBV25-1 to TRBJ1-6, with D possibly being TRBD1 (6 bases). Germline CDR1 and CDR2: MGHDK and SYGVNS. With 8 bases removed from V and 0 bases from J, the gap between germline ends came to 17 bases. The CDR3 runs 17 residues. The CDR3 spells CASAGAGAGSYNSPLHF. The CDR3 nucleotides are TGTGCCAGCGCGGGAGCAGGGGCTGGCTCCTATAATTCACCCCTCCACTTT.

The chain links TRBV5-1 to TRBJ2-3; 8 bases match TRBD1. The V segment lost 4 bases and the J segment 5 bases; nucleotides outside the gene matches: 3. This CDR3 spans 13 amino acids. Germline V gene sequence: CDR1 SGHRS, CDR2 YFSETQ. CDR3 DNA: TGCGCCAGCAGCCTGGACAGGGAAGATACGCAGTATTTT. Amino acids: CASSLDREDTQYF.

Comments on this clone: It is unclear where the CDR3 begins or ends on the DNA, so no DNA is shown, and the CDR3 is as TCRdb lists it. V is TRBV6-5 and J is TRBJ2-3; the tabulated D call, TRBD1, remains unverified against the DNA. Inclusive of both ends, the CDR3 amounts to 12 amino acids. The germline V gene encodes CDR1 MNHEY and CDR2 SVGAGI. The CDR3 is CASSYSGTRSIF.

This chain links TRBV14 with TRBJ1-3, with unresolved D. Germline V gene lookup returns CDR1 SGHDN and CDR2 FVKESK. The V and J ends lost 4 bases and 4 bases respectively, with 5 bases between them. The CDR3 has 12 amino acids. CDR3: CASSLTGNTIYF. The CDR3 nucleotides read TGTGCCAGCAGCCTGACAGGAAACACCATATATTTT.

This clone is a singleton in its sample. J is TRBJ1-5 and V is TRBV3-1 (or the pseudogene TRBV3-2); the D is unclear. Trimming stripped 8 bases from V and 4 bases from J, with 15 bases between. The CDR3 is 14 residues long. Germline CDR1 LGHDT, CDR2 YNNKEL (reference sequence). CDR3 loop: CASAPTGSNQPQHF. Here the CDR3 DNA reads TGTGCCAGCGCCCCCACGGGGAGTAATCAGCCCCAGCATTTT.

This rearrangement joins TRBV6-2 or TRBV6-3 to TRBJ2-1; D uncertain. This CDR3 has 13 amino acids. Germline V gives CDR1 MNHEY, CDR2 SVGEGT. V was clipped by 2 bases and J by 7 bases, with 9 bases between them. In DNA, the CDR3 is TGTGCCAGCAGTTACCCCCCACTGAATGAGCAGTTCTTC. Protein: CASSYPPLNEQFF.

The chain carries TRBV4-3 and TRBJ2-5, with 8 positions matching TRBD1. Per the germline V gene, CDR1 is LGHNA and CDR2 is YSLEER. J was trimmed by 4 bases and V by 1 base; bases with no gene match: 8. The CDR3 totals 16 residues. CDR3 loop: CASSQGGPGGGETQYF. CDR3 DNA: TGCGCCAGCAGCCAAGGGGGGCCAGGGGGCGGAGAGACCCAGTACTTC.

Only a few counts were recorded for this clone. V gene TRBV30 combines with J gene TRBJ1-6; D remains unclear. This CDR3 region has 14 residues. Germline values: CDR1 GTSNPN, CDR2 SVGIG (reference sequence). Trimming removed 3 bases from V and 7 bases from J, with 13 bases in between. CDR3 amino acids: CAWSEGRRNSPLHF. CDR3 bases: TGTGCCTGGAGCGAAGGAAGGAGAAATTCACCCCTCCACTTT.

This chain links TRBV9 with TRBJ1-2, with TRBD1 as a possible D gene (5 bases). The CDR3 is 14 residues long. The germline V and J ends were trimmed by 4 bases and 0 bases, with 10 bases remaining between them. CDR1 and CDR2 from the germline V gene are SGDLS and YYNGEE. The CDR3 sequence: CASSPQTANYGYTF. The CDR3 bases are TGTGCCAGCAGCCCTCAGACAGCTAACTATGGCTACACCTTC.

The rearrangement links TRBV18 to TRBJ1-4, with TRBD1 matching 7 bases. Germline-derived CDR1 and CDR2 are KGHSH and LQKENI. V trimming: 1 base; J trimming: 3 bases; junction bases outside the gene matches: 5. This CDR3 contains 16 residues. CDR3 sequence: CASSPLQTGANEKLFF. The CDR3 DNA is TGTGCCAGCTCACCACTCCAAACAGGGGCTAATGAAAAACTGTTTTTT.

The chain joins TRBV5-4 to TRBJ1-4; 8 bases agree with TRBD1. The V gene end was trimmed by 4 bases and the J gene end by 5 bases; junction bases not matched to a gene: 7. The germline gives CDR1 SGHNT, CDR2 YYREEE (reference sequence). The CDR3 consists of 15 residues. The CDR3 DNA sequence: TGTGCCAGCAGCCCCGACCGGGACAGGAATGAAAAACTGTTTTTT. Protein sequence: CASSPDRDRNEKLFF. Based on the CDR3 plus reference TRBV5-4 and TRBJ1-4, the full variable domain is ETGVTQSPTHLIKTRGQQVTLRCSSQSGHNTVSWYQQALGQGPQFIFQYYREEENGRGNFPPRFSGLQFPNYSSELNVNALELDDSALYLCASSPDRDRNEKLFFGSGTQLSVL.

The chain couples TRBV7-9 to TRBJ2-7, with D possibly matching TRBD2 (6 bases). V was clipped by 6 bases and J by 6 bases, with 30 bases between them. The CDR3 runs to 18 residues. From germline, CDR1 is SEHNR and CDR2 FQNEAQ (reference sequence). Here the CDR3 reads CASSQPAGGPLRGLEQYF. The DNA for the CDR3 is TGTGCCAGCAGTCAACCCGCCGGAGGGCCTCTGAGGGGTCTCGAGCAGTACTTC.

V and J are TRBV27 and TRBJ1-2; TRBD1 agrees at 11 bases. The CDR3 is made up of 15 amino acids. The V gene end was trimmed by 4 bases and the J gene end by 8 bases; junction bases not matched to a gene: 9. Germline V lookup: CDR1 MNHEY, CDR2 SMNVEV (reference sequence). The CDR3 DNA is TGTGCCAGCAGTTCCGCTGGACAGGGGGCTCGGGGCTACACCTTC. This sequence encodes CASSSAGQGARGYTF.

The rearrangement uses TRBV18 and TRBJ1-1, with 7 positions matching TRBD1. The CDR3 has 13 residues. Trimming at V came to 3 bases and at J to 11 bases, leaving 9 bases not matched to a gene. The germline V gene encodes CDR1 KGHSH and CDR2 LQKENI. The CDR3 nucleotides read TGTGCCAGCTCACCCGAGGGGGCCCGGGGGGCTTTCTTT. Translation: CASSPEGARGAFF. The entire variable domain, with the rest obtained from reference TRBV18 and TRBJ1-1, is as follows: NAGVMQNPRHLVRRRGQEARLRCSPMKGHSHVYWYRQLPEEGLKFMVYLQKENIIDESGMPKERFSAEFPKEGPSILRIQQVVRGDSAAYFCASSPEGARGAFFGQGTRLTVV.

This chain uses TRBV27 with TRBJ2-7, with a tentative D call TRBD1 (5 bases). Germline V gives CDR1 MNHEY, CDR2 SMNVEV (reference sequence). With 5 bases removed from V and 4 bases from J, the gap between germline ends came to 18 bases. The CDR3 runs to 15 residues. The CDR3 sequence: CASSLRQPSPYEQYF. Here the CDR3 DNA reads TGTGCCAGCAGTCTGCGACAGCCAAGCCCTTACGAGCAGTACTTC.

The chain carries TRBV6-5 and TRBJ1-6, with D possibly matching TRBD1 (5 bases). Germline CDR1 and CDR2: MNHEY and SVGAGI. The V and J ends lost 2 bases and 0 bases respectively, with 8 bases between them. The CDR3 spans 16 residues. CDR3 in DNA: TGTGCCAGCAGTTACCGGGGGAGCTCCTATAATTCACCCCTCCACTTT. This translates into CASSYRGSSYNSPLHF.

V usage is TRBV6-5 and J usage is TRBJ1-3; D not resolved. This CDR3 contains 14 residues. V lost 7 bases, J lost 1 base, and 11 bases lay in between. Germline V CDR1 and CDR2: MNHEY, SVGAGI. The CDR3, as DNA: TGTGCCAGCAAGGGAGGACTTTCTGGAAACACCATATATTTT. Translated: CASKGGLSGNTIYF.

The rearrangement joins TRBV24-1 to TRBJ1-2; possible D gene TRBD1, 6 bases. The CDR3 is made up of 14 amino acids. Germline V CDR1 and CDR2: KGHDR, SFDVKD. V lost 2 bases and J lost 4, with 10 bases in between. The CDR3 loop reads CATSDSGTSYGYTF. CDR3 DNA sequence: TGTGCCACCAGTGATTCCGGGACAAGCTATGGCTACACCTTC.

The genes are TRBV5-8 and TRBJ2-3, with D hard to call. The germline V and J ends were trimmed by 0 bases and 1 base, with 9 bases remaining between them. Germline V gene data show CDR1 as SGHTS and CDR2 as YDEGEE. The CDR3 consists of 15 residues. CDR3 protein: CASSLARVGTDTQYF. In DNA form, the CDR3 reads TGTGCCAGCAGCTTGGCCCGGGTAGGCACAGATACGCAGTATTTT. Combining the CDR3 with reference TRBV5-8 and TRBJ2-3 gives the whole variable domain EAGVTQSPTHLIKTRGQQATLRCSPISGHTSVYWYQQALGLGLQFLLWYDEGEERNRGNFPPRFSGRQFPNYSSELNVNALELEDSALYLCASSLARVGTDTQYFGPGTRLTVL.

This clone was detected only a few times. The chain couples TRBV5-1 to TRBJ2-3; TRBD2 matches 14 bases. The CDR3 is 16 residues long. Germline CDR1 and CDR2: SGHRS and YFSETQ. V shed 4 bases and J 4 bases; nucleotides not matched to a gene: 5. CDR3 region: CASSTTSGGAPDTQYF. The DNA for the CDR3 is TGCGCCAGCAGCACGACTAGCGGGGGGGCCCCAGATACGCAGTATTTT. The full variable domain, in which reference TRBV5-1 and TRBJ2-3 provide the parts outside the CDR3, is KAGVTQTPRYLIKTRGQQVTLSCSPISGHRSVSWYQQTPGQGLQFLFEYFSETQRNKGNFPGRFSGRQFSNSRSEMNVSTLELGDSALYLCASSTTSGGAPDTQYFGPGTRLTVL.